The 11 T cell receptor beta chains in this list originate from one sample, sequenced in a study of PD-1 blockade in classical Hodgkin lymphoma. Sequenced by immunoSEQ multiplex PCR; TCRdb stores in-frame clones only, minus some. The sample includes 20,000 to 25,000 clones, roughly 70% seen only once; the top ten take about 18%. All patients relapsed after autologous stem cell transplantation, and brentuximab vedotin exposure varied. Sequenced here: peripheral blood mononuclear cells (PBMCs), sampled at baseline. Receptor source: a human donor with classical Hodgkin lymphoma.

The chain joins TRBV6-5 to TRBJ2-1; D is possibly TRBD1 (6 bases). Germline CDR1 reads MNHEY; CDR2 reads SVGAGI. V was shortened by 6 bases and J by 3 bases, with 15 bases between the two germline ends. This CDR3 region has 15 residues. CDR3 loop: CASSRTGLVYNEQFF. As DNA, the CDR3 is TGTGCCAGCAGCCGTACAGGGTTGGTCTACAATGAGCAGTTCTTC.

The CDR3 nucleotides are TGTGCCAGCAGTTCCGGATACGAGCAGTACTTC. Translating gives CASSSGYEQYF. The V gene is TRBV27, the J gene TRBJ2-7; D call uncertain. The CDR3 is made up of 11 amino acids. V gave up 4 bases and J gave up 4 bases, with 5 bases separating them. CDR1 MNHEY and CDR2 SMNVEV come from the germline V gene (reference sequence).

V usage is TRBV7-3 and J usage is TRBJ2-1; 7 positions match TRBD2. J lost 7 bases, V lost 2 bases, and 5 bases had no gene match. This CDR3 contains 14 residues. The germline V gene encodes CDR1 SGHTA and CDR2 FQGTGA. This CDR3 is CASSLGGERNEQFF. In DNA form, the CDR3 reads TGTGCCAGCAGCTTAGGGGGGGAACGGAATGAGCAGTTCTTC.

The DNA of the CDR3 is TGTGCCAGCAGCTTGGGGACGAGCCAATTCAATGAGCAGTTCTTC. It translates to CASSLGTSQFNEQFF. The rearrangement uses TRBV5-8 and TRBJ2-1; D gene ambiguous. Germline V gene data show CDR1 as SGHTS and CDR2 as YDEGEE. This CDR3 spans 15 amino acids. Trimming took 0 bases from V and 6 from J, leaving 13 bases between them.

This clone is a singleton in its sample. The chain joins TRBV7-2 to TRBJ2-3; 12 bases map to TRBD2. Germline V gene lookup returns CDR1 SGHTA and CDR2 FQGNSA. V lost 4 bases and J lost 4; bases outside the gene matches: 12. The CDR3 runs 18 residues. This CDR3 is CASSWQYGLAGTADTQYF. The CDR3 nucleotides read TGTGCCAGCAGCTGGCAATATGGACTAGCGGGGACCGCAGATACGCAGTATTTT.

The rearrangement links TRBV19 to TRBJ1-1; no clear D. Germline V gene data show CDR1 as LNHDA and CDR2 as SQIVND (reference sequence). The CDR3 has 14 residues. Between the trimmed V and J ends, which lost 2 bases and 3 bases, there was a span of 10 bases. CDR3 sequence reads: CASSIKGKDTEAFF. CDR3 DNA sequence: TGTGCCAGTAGTATAAAAGGGAAGGACACTGAAGCTTTCTTT.

V gene TRBV2 combines with J gene TRBJ2-1; 7 bases are a match to TRBD2. The germline V gene has CDR1 SNHLY and CDR2 FYNNEI. V lost 7 bases and J lost 3; bases outside the gene matches: 3. The CDR3 extends over 13 amino acids. The CDR3 region is CASKTSSYNEQFF. Here the CDR3 DNA reads TGTGCCAGCAAGACTAGCAGCTACAATGAGCAGTTCTTC. Combining the CDR3 with reference TRBV2 and TRBJ2-1 gives the whole variable domain EPEVTQTPSHQVTQMGQEVILRCVPISNHLYFYWYRQILGQKVEFLVSFYNNEISEKSEIFDDQFSVERPDGSNFTLKIRSTKLEDSAMYFCASKTSSYNEQFFGPGTRLTVL.

The chain uses TRBV5-6 and TRBJ1-1, with D hard to call. The germline CDR1 and CDR2 sequences are SGHDT and YYEEEE. This CDR3 region has 14 residues. Trimming left V 4 bases short and J 1 base short, with 11 bases between. CDR3 sequence (DNA): TGTGCCAGCAGCCCCAGGACGGGGAACACTGAAGCTTTCTTT. It is translated as CASSPRTGNTEAFF.

This CDR3 reads CAISAGDGTTDTQYF. CDR3 nucleotides: TGTGCCATCAGTGCAGGGGACGGAACCACAGATACGCAGTATTTT. The chain combines TRBV10-3 with TRBJ2-3; tentatively, D is TRBD1 (6 bases). Per germline, CDR1 ENHRY and CDR2 SYGVKD. Trimming removed 4 bases at V and 2 bases at J, with 13 bases between. This CDR3 has 15 amino acids.

The genes are TRBV28 and TRBJ1-5; no reliable D call. Trimming shortened V by 1 base and J by 7 bases, and 8 bases separated the two germline ends. This CDR3 spans 13 amino acids. In germline, CDR1 is MDHEN, CDR2 SYDVKM. CDR3: CASSLSAGQPQHF. The CDR3 DNA reads as TGTGCCAGCAGTTTATCGGCAGGACAGCCCCAGCATTTT.

V gene TRBV14 combines with J gene TRBJ2-2; D is possibly TRBD1 or TRBD2 (5 bases each). CDR3 length: 12 residues. Trimming removed 4 bases at V and 5 bases at J, with 5 bases between. CDR1 and CDR2 from the germline V gene are SGHDN and FVKESK. CDR3 protein: CASSRGTGELFF. The DNA for the CDR3 is TGTGCCAGCAGCCGGGGGACCGGGGAGCTGTTTTTT.